The 21 T cell receptor beta chains below all came from one sample that was sequenced in a study of blood T cell repertoires in COVID-19. Measured with immunoSEQ multiplex PCR; TCRdb has only the in-frame clones, and not every one. Altogether 150,000 or so clones are present, about 80% being singletons, with the ten largest covering 3% to 3.5%. The specimen sequenced was peripheral blood. Receptors originate from a woman older than 75 with acute or convalescent COVID-19.

V and J are TRBV4-2 and TRBJ1-2; 7 positions match TRBD1. From germline, CDR1 is LGHNA and CDR2 YNFKEQ. The CDR3 runs 18 residues. V lost 4 bases, J lost 4 bases, and 18 bases stayed unmatched. CDR3 residues: CASSPSAGGIEGGYGYTF. CDR3 DNA: TGTGCCAGCAGCCCGTCCGCAGGGGGTATCGAGGGGGGCTATGGCTACACCTTC.

V usage is TRBV6-2 or TRBV6-3 and J usage is TRBJ2-2, with D unclear. Trimming took 2 bases from V and 6 from J, leaving 10 bases between them. The CDR3 loop spans 14 amino acids. Per the germline V gene, CDR1 is MNHEY and CDR2 is SVGEGT. CDR3 sequence: CASSYVSVSGELFF. The CDR3 nucleotides read TGTGCCAGCAGTTACGTCTCGGTCTCCGGGGAGCTGTTTTTT.

The chain carries TRBV2 and TRBJ1-5, with TRBD1 identical over 11 bases. Germline CDR1 reads SNHLY; CDR2 reads FYNNEI. CDR3 size: 14 residues. The trim removed 6 bases at V and 7 bases at J, leaving 5 bases unmatched. The CDR3, as DNA: TGTGCCAGCAGAGGGACAGGGGGTAGGCAGCCCCAGCATTTT. It yields the protein CASRGTGGRQPQHF.

CDR3 in DNA: TGTGCCAGCTCACCGGATTGGGCAGGGGACTATGGCTACACCTTC. Its translation is CASSPDWAGDYGYTF. The chain couples TRBV18 to TRBJ1-2, with D tentatively TRBD1 (6 bases). V was shortened by 3 bases and J by 3 bases, with 14 bases between the two germline ends. The CDR3 covers 15 residues. Germline V gene sequence: CDR1 KGHSH, CDR2 LQKENI. The whole variable domain, remainder taken from reference TRBV18 and TRBJ1-2, is NAGVMQNPRHLVRRRGQEARLRCSPMKGHSHVYWYRQLPEEGLKFMVYLQKENIIDESGMPKERFSAEFPKEGPSILRIQQVVRGDSAAYFCASSPDWAGDYGYTFGSGTRLTVV.

The CDR3 DNA reads TGTGCCTGGAATATAGGGGGCAGCTATGGCTACACCTTC. Its protein is CAWNIGGSYGYTF. This sequence joins TRBV30 and TRBJ1-2; 7 nucleotides line up with TRBD1. The V and J ends lost 4 bases and 4 bases, in that order; junction bases with no gene match: 6. The CDR3 spans 13 residues. Germline lookup yields CDR1 GTSNPN and CDR2 SVGIG (reference sequence).

J is TRBJ1-4 and V is TRBV5-1, with 12 bases matching TRBD1. The V and J ends lost 3 bases and 1 base, in that order; junction bases with no gene match: 7. The germline V gene has CDR1 SGHRS and CDR2 YFSETQ. The CDR3 is 18 residues long. The CDR3 DNA reads as TGCGCCAGCAGCTGGGGACAGGGGGCTTCGGTAACTAATGAAAAACTGTTTTTT. This gives the protein CASSWGQGASVTNEKLFF.

Comments on this clone: The junction does not match germline at one end; this may be a read error. The chain employs TRBV12-5 and TRBJ2-7; TRBD1 matches at 7 bases. The CDR3 totals 13 residues. Germline CDR1 reads LGHNT; CDR2 reads FRNRAP. The CDR3 bases are TGTGCTAGTGGTTTGGGTAGGGGACAGTCGACCGACTTC. Translation: CASGLGRGQSTDF.

The CDR3 here is CAIKEVSYGYTF. The DNA for the CDR3 is TGTGCCATCAAGGAGGTGAGCTATGGCTACACCTTC. The chain has TRBV10-3 and TRBJ1-2; no clear D gene. The V gene's germline CDR1 is ENHRY and CDR2 SYGVKD. The V gene lost 7 bases and the J gene lost 4 bases, with 10 bases spanning the gap. The CDR3 length is 12 residues.

This clone was observed a handful of times. The J gene is TRBJ2-1, the V gene TRBV6-4; possibly TRBD1 for D (7 bases). Deletions cut 0 bases from V and 9 bases from J, with 18 bases between. Germline loops: CDR1 MRHNA, CDR2 SNTAGT. The CDR3 has 16 residues. As DNA, the CDR3 is TGTGCCAGCAGTGACTCAGGAGGGGGCGGAGGCGGTGAGCAGTTCTTC. The encoded protein is CASSDSGGGGGGEQFF.

This chain connects TRBV29-1 to TRBJ1-1, with D tentatively TRBD1 (6 bases). Germline lookup yields CDR1 SQVTM and CDR2 ANQGSEA. The CDR3 is made up of 13 amino acids. Trimming removed 5 bases at V and 3 bases at J, with 13 bases between. In DNA form, the CDR3 reads TGCAGCGTTTCGATGCAGGGGTACACTGAAGCTTTCTTT. It yields the protein CSVSMQGYTEAFF.

The CDR3 reads CASSLEQIYGYTF. The DNA for the CDR3 is TGTGCCAGCAGCTTGGAACAGATCTATGGCTACACCTTC. This chain links TRBV5-5 with TRBJ1-2; D call uncertain. CDR1 is SGHKS and CDR2 is YYEKEE in the germline V gene (reference sequence). Trimming left V 0 bases short and J 4 bases short, with 7 bases between. This CDR3 is built from 13 residues.

The chain links TRBV5-1 to TRBJ1-5; a possible D gene is TRBD1 (5 bases). V was shortened by 0 bases and J by 0 bases, with 7 bases between the two germline ends. The CDR3 extends over 15 amino acids. The germline CDR1 and CDR2 sequences are SGHRS and YFSETQ. CDR3 sequence: CASSLEGNSNQPQHF. The CDR3 DNA follows: TGCGCCAGCAGCTTGGAGGGGAATAGCAATCAGCCCCAGCATTTT. The variable domain in full, with the rest retrieved from reference TRBV5-1 and TRBJ1-5, is KAGVTQTPRYLIKTRGQQVTLSCSPISGHRSVSWYQQTPGQGLQFLFEYFSETQRNKGNFPGRFSGRQFSNSRSEMNVSTLELGDSALYLCASSLEGNSNQPQHFGDGTRLSIL.

This rearrangement joins TRBV19 to TRBJ1-2; a possible D gene is TRBD1 (5 bases). The CDR3 runs 15 residues. The ends were cut back, 5 bases at V and 4 bases at J, with 17 bases in the middle. CDR1 is LNHDA and CDR2 is SQIVND in the germline V gene (reference sequence). CDR3 coding DNA: TGTGCCAGTAGTGACCGGGACTCCGCCAGCTATGGCTACACCTTC. Its protein is CASSDRDSASYGYTF.

The chain has TRBV2 and TRBJ1-1, with 8 bases fitting TRBD1. J gave up 3 bases and V 7 bases, and 7 bases lay outside the gene matches. The V gene's germline CDR1 is SNHLY and CDR2 FYNNEI. The CDR3 is made up of 14 amino acids. The chain's CDR3 is CASNKGQADTEAFF. The CDR3 coding sequence is TGTGCCAGCAATAAGGGACAGGCGGACACTGAAGCTTTCTTT. Full variable domain (rest looked up from reference TRBV2 and TRBJ1-1): EPEVTQTPSHQVTQMGQEVILRCVPISNHLYFYWYRQILGQKVEFLVSFYNNEISEKSEIFDDQFSVERPDGSNFTLKIRSTKLEDSAMYFCASNKGQADTEAFFGQGTRLTVV.

J is TRBJ2-1 and V is TRBV5-1; 10 bases line up with TRBD2. The CDR3 has 16 amino acids. The V segment lost 4 bases and the J segment 5 bases; nucleotides outside the gene matches: 9. Germline loops: CDR1 SGHRS, CDR2 YFSETQ. The CDR3 sequence is CASSRLAGGRDNEQFF. In nucleotides, the CDR3 is TGCGCCAGCAGCCGATTAGCGGGGGGCCGTGACAATGAGCAGTTCTTC.

This clone was recorded once. V is TRBV6-5 and J is TRBJ1-1, with D tentatively TRBD1 (6 bases). The germline V gene encodes CDR1 MNHEY and CDR2 SVGAGI. The CDR3 runs 14 residues. The V end was cut by 7 bases, the J end by 3 bases, with 15 bases between. Here the CDR3 reads CASTRRGLDTEAFF. The CDR3 nucleotides read TGTGCCAGCACCCGAAGGGGGTTGGACACTGAAGCTTTCTTT.

The chain employs TRBV18 and TRBJ1-1; the match to TRBD1 covers 7 bases. Germline V gene lookup returns CDR1 KGHSH and CDR2 LQKENI. The trim removed 4 bases at V and 3 bases at J, leaving 5 bases unmatched. This CDR3 comprises 14 residues. The CDR3 protein is CASSRGTVDTEAFF. CDR3 DNA sequence: TGTGCCAGCTCACGAGGGACAGTAGACACTGAAGCTTTCTTT.

The chain's CDR3 is CASSIEGVSAKPQHF. CDR3 DNA: TGTGCCAGTAGTATAGAAGGGGTCTCGGCCAAGCCCCAGCATTTT. The V and J genes are TRBV19 and TRBJ1-5; D perhaps matches TRBD1 (5 bases). The germline gives CDR1 LNHDA, CDR2 SQIVND (reference sequence). The CDR3 is made up of 15 amino acids. The ends were cut back, 0 bases at V and 8 bases at J, with 14 bases in the middle.

The V and J genes are TRBV29-1 and TRBJ1-2; a weak D match, TRBD1 (5 bases). V was trimmed by 3 bases and J by 4 bases, leaving 12 bases between them. CDR3 length equals 13 residues. CDR1 and CDR2 from the germline V gene are SQVTM and ANQGSEA. CDR3 sequence (DNA): TGCAGCGTTGACAGGGAGGGCACCTATGGCTACACCTTC. Translated, it gives CSVDREGTYGYTF.

Regarding this clone: Other DNA sequences within the sample encode an identical CDR3. The chain recombines TRBV6-5 with TRBJ1-5; perhaps TRBD1 as D (5 bases). From germline, CDR1 is MNHEY and CDR2 SVGAGI. This CDR3 contains 13 residues. With 6 bases removed from V and 4 bases from J, the gap between germline ends came to 10 bases. Here the CDR3 DNA reads TGTGCCAGCAGGGGGGGTGGGAATCAGCCCCAGCATTTT. It is translated as CASRGGGNQPQHF.

The table lists this clone with a count of one. The rearrangement uses TRBV18 and TRBJ1-4; no firm D call. V shed 4 bases and J shed 0 bases, with 9 bases lying between them. The CDR3 is 15 amino acids. From germline, CDR1 is KGHSH and CDR2 LQKENI. DNA for the CDR3: TGTGCCAGCTCACGAACGGTAGCAACTAATGAAAAACTGTTTTTT. Protein product: CASSRTVATNEKLFF.